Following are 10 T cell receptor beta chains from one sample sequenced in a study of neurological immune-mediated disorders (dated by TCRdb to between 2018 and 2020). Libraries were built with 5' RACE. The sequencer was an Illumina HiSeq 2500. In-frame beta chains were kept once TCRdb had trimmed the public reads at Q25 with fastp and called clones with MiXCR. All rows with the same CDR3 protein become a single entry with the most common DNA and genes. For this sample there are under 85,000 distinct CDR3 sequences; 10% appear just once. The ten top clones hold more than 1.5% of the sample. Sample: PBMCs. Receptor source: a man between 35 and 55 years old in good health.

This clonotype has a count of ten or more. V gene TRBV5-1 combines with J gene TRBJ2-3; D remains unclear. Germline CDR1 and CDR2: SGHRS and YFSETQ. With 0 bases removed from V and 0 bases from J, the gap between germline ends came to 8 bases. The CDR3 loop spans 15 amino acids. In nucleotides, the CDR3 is TGCGCCAGCAGCTTGGGGGAACGGAGCACAGATACGCAGTATTTT. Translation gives CASSLGERSTDTQYF.

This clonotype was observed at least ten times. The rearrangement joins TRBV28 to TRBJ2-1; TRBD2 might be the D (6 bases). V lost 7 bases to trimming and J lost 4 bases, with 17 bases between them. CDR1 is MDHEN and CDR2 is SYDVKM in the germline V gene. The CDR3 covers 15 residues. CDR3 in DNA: TGTGCCAGCAAGGGCCCCTTGGAGGGATACAATGAGCAGTTCTTC. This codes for CASKGPLEGYNEQFF.

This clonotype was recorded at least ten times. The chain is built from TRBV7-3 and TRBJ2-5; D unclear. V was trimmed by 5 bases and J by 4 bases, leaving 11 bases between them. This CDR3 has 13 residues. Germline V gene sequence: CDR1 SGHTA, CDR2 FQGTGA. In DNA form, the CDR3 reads TGTGCCAGCAGCCATTCAAAGGGAGAGACCCAGTACTTC. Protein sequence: CASSHSKGETQYF.

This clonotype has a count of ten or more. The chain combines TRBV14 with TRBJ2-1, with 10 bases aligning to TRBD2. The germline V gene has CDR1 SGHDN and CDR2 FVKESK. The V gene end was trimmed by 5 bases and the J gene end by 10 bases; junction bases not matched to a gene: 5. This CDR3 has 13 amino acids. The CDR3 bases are TGTGCCAGCAGCATCATGGGACTAGCGGAGCAGTTCTTC. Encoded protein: CASSIMGLAEQFF.

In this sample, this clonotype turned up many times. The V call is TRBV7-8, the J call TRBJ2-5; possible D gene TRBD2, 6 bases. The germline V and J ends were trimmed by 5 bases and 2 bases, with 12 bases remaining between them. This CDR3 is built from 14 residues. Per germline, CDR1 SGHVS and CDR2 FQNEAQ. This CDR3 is CASSPSGVQETQYF. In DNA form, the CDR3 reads TGTGCCAGCAGCCCCTCGGGGGTGCAAGAGACCCAGTACTTC.

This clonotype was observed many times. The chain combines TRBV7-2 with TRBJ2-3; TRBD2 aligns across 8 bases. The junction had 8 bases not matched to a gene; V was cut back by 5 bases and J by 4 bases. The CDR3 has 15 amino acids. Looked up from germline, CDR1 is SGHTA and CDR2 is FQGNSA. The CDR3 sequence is CASSALGGGSDTQYF. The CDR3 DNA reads TGTGCCAGCAGCGCGCTTGGCGGGGGGTCAGATACGCAGTATTTT.

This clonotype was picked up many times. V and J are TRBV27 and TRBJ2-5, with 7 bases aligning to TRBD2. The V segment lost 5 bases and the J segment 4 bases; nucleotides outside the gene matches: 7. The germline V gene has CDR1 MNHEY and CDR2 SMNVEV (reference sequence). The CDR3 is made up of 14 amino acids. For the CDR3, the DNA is TGTGCCAGCAGTATCACGACGGGAGGAGAGACCCAGTACTTC. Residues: CASSITTGGETQYF.

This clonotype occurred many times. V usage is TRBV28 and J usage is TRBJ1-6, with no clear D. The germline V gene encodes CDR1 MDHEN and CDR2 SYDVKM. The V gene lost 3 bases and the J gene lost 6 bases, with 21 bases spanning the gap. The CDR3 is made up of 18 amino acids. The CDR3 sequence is CASSFSLEGGISNSPLHF. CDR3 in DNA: TGTGCCAGCAGTTTTTCCCTCGAGGGAGGGATAAGTAATTCACCCCTCCACTTT.

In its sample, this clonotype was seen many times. CDR3 in amino acids: CASSPRTGEETQYF. In DNA, the CDR3 is TGTGCCAGCAGCCCTCGGACAGGGGAAGAGACCCAGTACTTC. The chain is built from TRBV9 and TRBJ2-5, with 9 nucleotides matching TRBD1. The V segment lost 4 bases and the J segment 3 bases; nucleotides outside the gene matches: 4. Germline assignment: CDR1 SGDLS and CDR2 YYNGEE. The CDR3 is 14 amino acids.

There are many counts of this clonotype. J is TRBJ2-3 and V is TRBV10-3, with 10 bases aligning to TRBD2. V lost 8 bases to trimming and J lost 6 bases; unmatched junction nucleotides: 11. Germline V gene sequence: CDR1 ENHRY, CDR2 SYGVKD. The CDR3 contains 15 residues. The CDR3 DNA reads TGTGCCATCGGAGGCGGTAGCGGGAGGACCGATACGCAGTATTTT. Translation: CAIGGGSGRTDTQYF.